These 7 T cell receptor beta chains were sequenced from one sample in a study of response to subunit inactivated influenza vaccine. MiXCR was run by TCRdb on the RT-PCR reads, yielding one entry per CDR3 protein. This repertoire shows about 520,000 distinct CDR3 sequences, about 25% found once; its top ten account for 1.5% to 2%. This sample comprised CD4+ T cells sorted from PBMCs, obtained around 5 days after vaccination. The receptors were sampled from a man aged 45 to 65 who received an inactivated influenza vaccine.

The sample holds a few counts of this clonotype. The chain is built from TRBV5-6 and TRBJ2-3, with D unresolved. Trimming took 4 bases from V and 8 from J, leaving 8 bases between them. This CDR3 has 11 amino acids. CDR1 is SGHDT and CDR2 is YYEEEE in the germline V gene. CDR3 sequence (DNA): TGTGCCAGCAGCCTCGGAAGTACGCAGTATTTT. Translation gives CASSLGSTQYF.

The chain recombines TRBV4-2 with TRBJ2-2; 11 bases align to TRBD2. The trim removed 0 bases at V and 5 bases at J, leaving 2 bases unmatched. This CDR3 is built from 16 residues. The V gene's germline CDR1 is LGHNA and CDR2 YNFKEQ. The CDR3 DNA is TGTGCCAGCAGCCAAGATTCTAGCGGGAGGACCGGGGAGCTGTTTTTT. It specifies CASSQDSSGRTGELFF.

The gene calls are TRBV5-1 and TRBJ2-3, with 7 bases lining up with TRBD1. Germline V gives CDR1 SGHRS, CDR2 YFSETQ. This CDR3 is built from 17 residues. The trim removed 0 bases at V and 0 bases at J, leaving 7 bases unmatched. The CDR3 nucleotides are TGCGCCAGCAGCTTGGCCCGCAGGGGGATTAGCACAGATACGCAGTATTTT. Its translation is CASSLARRGISTDTQYF.

This clonotype was seen a handful of times. The gene calls are TRBV6-2 or TRBV6-3 and TRBJ2-7; 9 bases are a match to TRBD1. Germline CDR1 is MNHEY and CDR2 is SVGEGT. The J segment lost 3 bases and the V segment lost 5 bases, leaving 5 bases of the junction unmatched. The CDR3 length is 14 residues. The CDR3 nucleotides read TGTGCCAGCAGTGGGGGGACAGGGAACTACGAGCAGTACTTC. This sequence encodes CASSGGTGNYEQYF.

This clonotype was seen only a few times. The V call is TRBV27, the J call TRBJ2-1, with TRBD1 matching 7 bases. The CDR3 is 14 amino acids. The germline CDR1 and CDR2 sequences are MNHEY and SMNVEV (reference sequence). V shed 0 bases, J shed 7 bases, and the junction held 3 bases outside the gene matches. Here the CDR3 DNA reads TGTGCCAGCAGTTTATCAGGGGGCAAAAATGAGCAGTTCTTC. This encodes CASSLSGGKNEQFF.

There are a few counts of this clonotype. The chain combines TRBV20-1 with TRBJ2-7; tentatively, D is TRBD1 or TRBD2 (5 bases each). The germline V gene has CDR1 DFQATT and CDR2 SNEGSKA (reference sequence). V gave up 3 bases and J gave up 1 base, with 10 bases separating them. The CDR3 extends over 13 amino acids. The DNA of the CDR3 is TGCAGTGCTAGCGGGACCGCTTCCTACGAGCAGTACTTC. This codes for CSASGTASYEQYF.

This clonotype was observed a few times. The rearrangement uses TRBV7-9 and TRBJ2-7, with D tentatively TRBD1 (6 bases). The CDR3 runs to 11 residues. V lost 8 bases to trimming and J lost 9 bases, with 14 bases between them. Germline values: CDR1 SEHNR, CDR2 FQNEAQ (reference sequence). CDR3 residues: CASAAGERQYF. The DNA of the CDR3 is TGTGCCAGCGCTGCAGGGGAAAGGCAGTACTTC.